This TCR beta chain was sequenced for a study of regulatory T cells in long-lasting Graves disease. In building TCR beta libraries, iRepertoire HTBI primers were used together with Arm-PCR of CDR3 regions. TCRdb re-analysed the multiplex PCR reads in MiXCR, keeping a single row per CDR3 protein. The data hold some 450,000 distinct CDR3 sequences, with over 15% observed a single time. Unmatched junction bases numbered 12, after V lost 7 bases and J lost 5 bases. CDR1 is MDHEN and CDR2 is SYDVKM in the germline V gene. The CDR3 totals 16 residues. This clonotype was detected ten times or more. Specified time point: newly diagnosed GD, antithyroid drugs for less than 3 months. The TCR library was made from RNA extracted from PBMCs. The sample was also linked to a second study, of T cells in Graves' hyperthyroidism and ophthalmopathy.

The sample in question was peripheral blood mononuclear cells (PBMCs), obtained at new diagnosis, from a patient treated with antithyroid drugs. The chain links TRBV28 to TRBJ2-1, with 9 bases fitting TRBD2. This sequence was found in a woman aged 30 to 39 with Graves disease. CDR3 residues: CASTPLPSGTDNEQFF. The CDR3 DNA is TGTGCCAGCACCCCCTTACCTAGCGGGACTGACAATGAGCAGTTCTTC.